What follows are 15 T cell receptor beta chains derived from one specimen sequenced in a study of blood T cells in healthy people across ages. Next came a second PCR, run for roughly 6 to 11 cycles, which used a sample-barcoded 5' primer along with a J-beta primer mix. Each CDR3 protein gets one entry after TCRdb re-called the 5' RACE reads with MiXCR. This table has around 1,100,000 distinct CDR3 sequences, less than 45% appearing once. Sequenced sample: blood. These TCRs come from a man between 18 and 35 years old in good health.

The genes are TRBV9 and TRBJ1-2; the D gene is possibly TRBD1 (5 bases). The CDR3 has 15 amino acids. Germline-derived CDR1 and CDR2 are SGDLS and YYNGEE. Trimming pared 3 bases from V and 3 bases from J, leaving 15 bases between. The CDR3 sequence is CASSDEGGDYYGYTF. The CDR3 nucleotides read TGTGCCAGCAGCGACGAGGGCGGGGACTACTATGGCTACACCTTC.

The CDR3 DNA reads as TGCAGTGCTAGAGGGGGTTGGCCCACAGATACGCAGTATTTT. It is translated as CSARGGWPTDTQYF. The V and J genes are TRBV20-1 and TRBJ2-3; no firm D call. Germline V gene lookup returns CDR1 DFQATT and CDR2 SNEGSKA (reference sequence). This CDR3 has 14 amino acids. Trimming pared 1 base from V and 2 bases from J, leaving 10 bases between.

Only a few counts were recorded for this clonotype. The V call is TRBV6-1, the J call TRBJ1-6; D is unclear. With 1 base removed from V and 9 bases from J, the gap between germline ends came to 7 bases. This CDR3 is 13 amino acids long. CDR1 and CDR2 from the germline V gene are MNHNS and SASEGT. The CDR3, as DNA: TGTGCCAGCAGTGAAGTGAGGGTTTCACCCCTCCACTTT. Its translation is CASSEVRVSPLHF.

Written as DNA, the CDR3 is TGCAGTGCTAGAGTCTATGGACAGGGGGAAACGAACACTGAAGCTTTCTTT. Amino acid sequence: CSARVYGQGETNTEAFF. V gene TRBV20-1 combines with J gene TRBJ1-1; 10 nucleotides align to TRBD1. V gave up 1 base and J gave up 1 base; unmatched junction bases: 9. The CDR3 has 17 residues. Germline CDR1 and CDR2: DFQATT and SNEGSKA (reference sequence).

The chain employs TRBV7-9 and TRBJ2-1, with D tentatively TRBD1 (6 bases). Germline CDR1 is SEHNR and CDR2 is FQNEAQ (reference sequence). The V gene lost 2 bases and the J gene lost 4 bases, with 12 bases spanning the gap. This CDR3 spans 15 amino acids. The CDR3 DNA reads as TGTGCCAGCAGCTTATTGGGGGCGCCGTACAATGAGCAGTTCTTC. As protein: CASSLLGAPYNEQFF.

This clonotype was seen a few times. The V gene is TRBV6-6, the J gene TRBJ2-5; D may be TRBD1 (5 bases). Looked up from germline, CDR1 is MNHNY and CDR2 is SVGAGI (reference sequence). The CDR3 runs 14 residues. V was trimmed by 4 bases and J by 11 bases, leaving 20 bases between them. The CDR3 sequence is CASSLVAGRDEQYF. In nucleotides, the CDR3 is TGTGCCAGCAGTTTAGTGGCAGGGCGAGATGAGCAGTACTTC.

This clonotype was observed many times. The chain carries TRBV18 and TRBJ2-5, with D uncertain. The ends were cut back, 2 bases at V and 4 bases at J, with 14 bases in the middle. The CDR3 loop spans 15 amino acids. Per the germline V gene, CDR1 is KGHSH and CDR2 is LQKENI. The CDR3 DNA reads TGTGCCAGCTCACCATGGGCGTCAGCCCGAGAGACCCAGTACTTC. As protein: CASSPWASARETQYF. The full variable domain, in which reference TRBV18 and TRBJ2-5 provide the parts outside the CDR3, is NAGVMQNPRHLVRRRGQEARLRCSPMKGHSHVYWYRQLPEEGLKFMVYLQKENIIDESGMPKERFSAEFPKEGPSILRIQQVVRGDSAAYFCASSPWASARETQYFGPGTRLLVL.

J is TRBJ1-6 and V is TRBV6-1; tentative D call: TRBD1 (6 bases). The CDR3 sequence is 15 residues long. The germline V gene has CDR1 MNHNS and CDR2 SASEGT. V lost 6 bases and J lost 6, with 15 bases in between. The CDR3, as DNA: TGTGCCAGCAGATCTGTAGGGGGTAGTAATTCACCCCTCCACTTT. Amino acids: CASRSVGGSNSPLHF.

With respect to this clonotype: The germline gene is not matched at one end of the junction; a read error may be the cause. The CDR3 DNA reads TGTGCCAGCAGCCAAGGGGACAGATCAACTAATGAAAAACCGTTTTTT. As protein: CASSQGDRSTNEKPFF. The rearrangement links TRBV4-2 to TRBJ1-4; TRBD1 aligns across 7 bases. Germline loops: CDR1 LGHNA, CDR2 YNFKEQ. The CDR3 covers 16 residues.

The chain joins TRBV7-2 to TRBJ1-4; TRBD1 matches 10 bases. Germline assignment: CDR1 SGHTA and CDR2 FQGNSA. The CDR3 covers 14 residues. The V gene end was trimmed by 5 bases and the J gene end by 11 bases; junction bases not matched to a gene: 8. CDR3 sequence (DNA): TGTGCCAGCAGCCCCGGGACAGGGGTGTGGAAACTGTTTTTT. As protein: CASSPGTGVWKLFF.

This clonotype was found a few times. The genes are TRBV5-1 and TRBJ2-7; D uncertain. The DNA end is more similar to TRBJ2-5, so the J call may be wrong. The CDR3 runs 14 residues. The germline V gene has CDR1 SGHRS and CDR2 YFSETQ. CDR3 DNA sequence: TGCGCCAGCAGGGCGACGGCCCTGGGGGAGACCCAGTACTTC. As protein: CASRATALGETQYF.

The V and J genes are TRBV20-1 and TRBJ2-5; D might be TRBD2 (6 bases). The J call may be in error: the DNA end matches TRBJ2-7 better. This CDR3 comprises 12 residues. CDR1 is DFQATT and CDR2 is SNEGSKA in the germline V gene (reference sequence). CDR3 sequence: CSAAGFHDEQYF. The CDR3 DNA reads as TGCAGTGCCGCGGGGTTTCACGACGAGCAGTACTTC.

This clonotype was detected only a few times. The CDR3: CASSPQSGGIYEQYF. The CDR3 DNA reads TGTGCCAGCAGCCCCCAAAGCGGGGGGATTTACGAGCAGTACTTC. The chain is built from TRBV2 and TRBJ2-7; 9 bases fit TRBD2. J gave up 4 bases and V 6 bases, and 10 bases lay outside the gene matches. Germline assignment: CDR1 SNHLY and CDR2 FYNNEI. The CDR3 totals 15 residues. Drawing the rest from reference TRBV2 and TRBJ2-7, the complete variable domain is EPEVTQTPSHQVTQMGQEVILRCVPISNHLYFYWYRQILGQKVEFLVSFYNNEISEKSEIFDDQFSVERPDGSNFTLKIRSTKLEDSAMYFCASSPQSGGIYEQYFGPGTRLTVT.

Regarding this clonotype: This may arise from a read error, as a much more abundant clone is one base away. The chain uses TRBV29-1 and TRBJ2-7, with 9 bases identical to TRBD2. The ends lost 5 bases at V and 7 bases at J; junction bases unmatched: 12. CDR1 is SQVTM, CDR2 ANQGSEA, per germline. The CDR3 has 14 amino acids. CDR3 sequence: CSVSKRGVYNEQYF. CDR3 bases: TGCAGCGTTTCGAAGCGGGGGGTATACAATGAGCAGTACTTC.

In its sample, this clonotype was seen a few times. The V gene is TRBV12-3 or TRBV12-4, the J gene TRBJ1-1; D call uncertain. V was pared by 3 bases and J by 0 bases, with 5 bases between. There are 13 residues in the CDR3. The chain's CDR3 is CASSFAMNTEAFF. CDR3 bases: TGTGCCAGCAGTTTTGCCATGAACACTGAAGCTTTCTTT.